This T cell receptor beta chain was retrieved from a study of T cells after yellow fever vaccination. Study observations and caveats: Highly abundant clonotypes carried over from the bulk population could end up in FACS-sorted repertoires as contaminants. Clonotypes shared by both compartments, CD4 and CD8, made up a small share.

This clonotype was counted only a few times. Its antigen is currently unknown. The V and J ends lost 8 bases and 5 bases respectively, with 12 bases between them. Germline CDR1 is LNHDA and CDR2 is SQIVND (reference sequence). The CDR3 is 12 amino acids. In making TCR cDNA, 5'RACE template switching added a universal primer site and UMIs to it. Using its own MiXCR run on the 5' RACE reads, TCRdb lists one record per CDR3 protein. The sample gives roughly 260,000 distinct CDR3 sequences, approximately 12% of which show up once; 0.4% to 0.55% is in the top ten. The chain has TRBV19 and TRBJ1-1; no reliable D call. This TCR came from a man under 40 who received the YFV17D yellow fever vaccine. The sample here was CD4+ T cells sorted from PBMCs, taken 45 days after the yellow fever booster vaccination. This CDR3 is CASLGLGTEAFF. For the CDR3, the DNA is TGTGCCAGTCTGGGCTTGGGGACTGAAGCTTTCTTT.